The rows below give T cell receptor beta chains drawn from one sample of a study of CD8+ T cells in alopecia areata. The table came from immunoSEQ multiplex PCR; TCRdb's copy has only in-frame clones and leaves some out. The table lists fewer than 200,000 clones, roughly 64% of them singletons. This material consisted of CD8+ T cells sorted from blood, taken at week 24, from a patient treated with tofacitinib. Every receptor here comes from a human donor with alopecia areata. CDR3s include the opening cysteine and the closing phenylalanine or tryptophan. D genes are given only for firm matches. Rows give clone size only sometimes, using once, few, many, or a class for an expanded clone.

D gene	V gene	clone size	J gene	CDR3 length	CDR3 protein	CDR3 DNA
TRBD1	TRBV7-9	few	TRBJ2-6	16	CASSSGQGFGANVLTF	TGTGCCAGCAGCTCGGGACAGGGATTTGGGGCCAACGTCCTGACTTTC
.	TRBV5-1	once	TRBJ2-7	14	CASSPRDINYEQYF	TGCGCCAGCAGCCCCAGGGACATCAACTACGAGCAGTACTTC
TRBD1	TRBV29-1	few	TRBJ1-2	13	CSVGQGAFYGYTF	TGCAGCGTTGGACAGGGGGCTTTCTATGGCTACACCTTC
.	TRBV27	.	TRBJ2-7	14	CASSSYRDSYEQYF	TGTGCCAGCAGTTCCTACAGGGATTCCTACGAGCAGTACTTC
.	TRBV5-4	.	TRBJ2-2	14	CASSGGLPTRELFF	TGTGCCAGCAGCGGGGGACTGCCGACGAGGGAGCTGTTTTTT
.	TRBV2	.	TRBJ1-1	14	CASSTTISSTEAFF	TGTGCCAGCAGTACGACCATTAGTAGCACTGAAGCTTTCTTT
.	TRBV11-2	.	TRBJ2-4	15	CASSFGTSAKNIQYF	TGTGCCAGCAGCTTTGGGACTTCGGCCAAAAACATTCAGTACTTC
.	TRBV5-1	.	TRBJ1-2	15	CASRPQGGDDYGYTF	TGCGCCAGCAGACCCCAAGGCGGAGACGACTATGGCTACACCTTC
.	TRBV5-1	.	TRBJ2-7	13	CASRTDDSYEQYF	TGCGCCAGCAGGACAGATGATTCCTACGAGCAGTACTTC
TRBD1	TRBV12-5	.	TRBJ1-6	17	CASGTTGTGKFNSPLHF	TGTGCTAGTGGTACGACCGGGACAGGGAAGTTCAATTCACCCCTCCACTTT
TRBD2	TRBV13	.	TRBJ2-3	15	CASSPRLAGAPHEYF	TGTGCCAGCAGCCCTCGGTTAGCGGGGGCCCCGCACGAGTATTTT
.	TRBV13	.	TRBJ2-3	18	CASSSGFGTDDGTDTQYF	TGTGCCAGCAGCTCGGGCTTCGGGACGGACGACGGCACAGATACGCAGTATTTT
TRBD1	TRBV2	.	TRBJ2-5	16	CASTDGFGTARETQYF	TGTGCCAGCACCGACGGGTTTGGGACAGCTAGGGAGACCCAGTACTTC
.	TRBV7-9	.	TRBJ1-1	15	CASSQTVLPNTEAFF	TGTGCCAGCAGCCAAACAGTCCTACCGAACACTGAAGCTTTCTTT
.	TRBV29-1	few	TRBJ2-2	17	CSVEDSGGTTNTGELFF	TGCAGCGTTGAAGATTCAGGAGGGACAACGAACACCGGGGAGCTGTTTTTT
.	TRBV27	few	TRBJ2-1	16	CASSYTPGRSYNEQFF	TGTGCCAGCAGTTACACCCCCGGTCGGTCCTACAATGAGCAGTTCTTC
.	TRBV18	.	TRBJ2-5	14	CASSPAGESYTQYF	TGTGCCAGCTCACCGGCAGGGGAATCATACACCCAGTACTTC
TRBD2	TRBV10-3	.	TRBJ2-1	15	CAISDVAGGRNEQFF	TGTGCCATCAGTGATGTAGCGGGGGGGCGCAATGAGCAGTTCTTC
TRBD2	TRBV27	few	TRBJ2-5	16	CASSPPGLAGAGTQYF	TGTGCCAGCAGCCCTCCTGGACTAGCGGGGGCAGGGACCCAGTACTTC
TRBD1	TRBV5-6	.	TRBJ2-3	16	CASSPPSGTGEDTQYF	TGTGCCAGCAGCCCACCCTCCGGGACAGGGGAAGATACGCAGTATTTT
TRBD1	TRBV2	once	TRBJ2-1	19	CASSERGQGLTLSPNEQFF	TGTGCCAGCAGTGAAAGAGGACAGGGGTTGACCTTGTCCCCCAATGAGCAGTTCTTC
.	TRBV29-1	.	TRBJ2-7	10	CSVYRDEQYF	TGCAGCGTTTACCGGGACGAGCAGTACTTC
TRBD1	TRBV11-2	.	TRBJ2-7	13	CASSLGQGGEQYF	TGTGCCAGCAGCTTAGGACAGGGGGGCGAGCAGTACTTC
TRBD1	TRBV2	.	TRBJ1-2	15	CASTPTGASNYGYTF	TGTGCCAGCACCCCGACAGGGGCCTCTAACTATGGCTACACCTTC